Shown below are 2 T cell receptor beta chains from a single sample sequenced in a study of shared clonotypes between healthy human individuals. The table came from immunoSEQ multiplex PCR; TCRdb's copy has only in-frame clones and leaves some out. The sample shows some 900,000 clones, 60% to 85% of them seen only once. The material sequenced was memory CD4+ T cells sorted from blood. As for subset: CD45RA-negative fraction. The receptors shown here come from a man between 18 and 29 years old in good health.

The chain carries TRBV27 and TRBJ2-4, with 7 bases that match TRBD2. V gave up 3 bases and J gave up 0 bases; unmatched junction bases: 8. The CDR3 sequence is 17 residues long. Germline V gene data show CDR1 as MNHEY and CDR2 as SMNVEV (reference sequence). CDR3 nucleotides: TGTGCCAGCAGTTTGGGGGGGGTTGCTTTAGCCAAAAACATTCAGTACTTC. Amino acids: CASSLGGVALAKNIQYF.

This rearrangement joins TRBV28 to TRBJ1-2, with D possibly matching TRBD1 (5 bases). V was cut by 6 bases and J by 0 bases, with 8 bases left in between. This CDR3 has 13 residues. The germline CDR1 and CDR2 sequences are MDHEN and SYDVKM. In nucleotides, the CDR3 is TGTGCCAGCAGGGGGGTAGCTAACTATGGCTACACCTTC. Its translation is CASRGVANYGYTF.